The clone carrying this T cell receptor (beta chain) was seen at least ten times. Its antigen is still unknown. This specimen comes from a study of T-cell memory formation after mild COVID-19. Study at large: Clustering of TCRs was largely donor specific. Study-wide points: In second-wave clones peaking day 37, SARS-CoV-2 specificity remained unconfirmed. The study detected some responding clones in pre-infection memory, suggesting cross-reactive memory joined. Mostly located in CM and EM were contracting CD4+ clones, with contracting CD8+ clones located in EMRA.

TCRdb re-analysed the 5' RACE reads in MiXCR, keeping a single row per CDR3 protein. The sample consists of some 150,000 distinct CDR3 sequences, 5.5% to 7% of them appearing once. The CDR3 consists of 16 residues. CDR1 is SGDLS and CDR2 is YYNGEE in the germline V gene. J was trimmed by 2 bases and V by 4 bases; bases with no gene match: 8. The J gene is TRBJ2-2, the V gene TRBV9; 7 positions agree with TRBD1. This sequence originates from an adult woman who had mild COVID-19 (a few samples of this study predate the infection). Cell type and time point are not known. The specimen was PBMCs or a T cell subset sorted from them (not recorded which). CDR3 sequence (DNA): TGTGCCAGCAGCACGCCGGGACAGCTTAACACCGGGGAGCTGTTTTTT. This codes for CASSTPGQLNTGELFF.